These 20 T cell receptor beta chains originate from one sample sequenced in a study of cytomegalovirus exposure and HLA in healthy donors. The PCR had 60 Vbeta and 13 Jbeta primers. TCRdb's copy holds only in-frame clones and misses some; the assay was immunoSEQ multiplex PCR. The sample has around 110,000 clones; about four fifths are singletons. The sequenced sample consisted of PBMCs. The receptors here all came from a young woman in good health and CMV-seronegative.

This chain links TRBV18 with TRBJ2-6; D possibly corresponds to TRBD1 (6 bases). The V end lost 2 bases, the J end lost 4 bases, and 9 bases lay between the germline ends. The CDR3 length is 15 residues. Germline CDR1 reads KGHSH; CDR2 reads LQKENI. The CDR3 region is CASSPTGSGANVLTF. CDR3 nucleotides: TGTGCCAGCTCACCAACAGGGAGCGGGGCCAACGTCCTGACTTTC.

This clone was detected a few times. The rearrangement links TRBV29-1 to TRBJ2-7; 8 nucleotides agree with TRBD1. Per germline, CDR1 SQVTM and CDR2 ANQGSEA. CDR3 size: 14 residues. Trimming removed 6 bases from V and 2 bases from J; junction bases left unmatched: 9. The chain's CDR3 is CSVALRTGPYEQYF. The CDR3 DNA sequence: TGCAGCGTCGCTCTCCGGACAGGGCCCTACGAGCAGTACTTC.

The genes are TRBV13 and TRBJ2-2; possible D gene TRBD1, 5 bases. The CDR3 length is 13 residues. V lost 8 bases and J lost 4, with 11 bases in between. Looked up from germline, CDR1 is PRHDT and CDR2 is FYEKMQ (reference sequence). The CDR3 DNA sequence: TGTGCCAGCGGGGATAGGGGCACCGGGGAGCTGTTTTTT. It specifies CASGDRGTGELFF.

The chain joins TRBV5-6 to TRBJ2-5; 7 nucleotides match TRBD2. The CDR3 spans 15 residues. After removal of 2 bases from V and 1 base from J, the junction contained 5 bases not matched to a gene. Germline CDR1 SGHDT, CDR2 YYEEEE. The CDR3 bases are TGTGCCAGCAGCTTACAGCGGGGATTCCAAGAGACCCAGTACTTC. This encodes CASSLQRGFQETQYF.

This chain uses TRBV11-2 with TRBJ2-7, with TRBD1 as a possible D gene (5 bases). Trimming cost V 2 bases and J 5 bases, with 7 bases left between them. Germline CDR1 reads SGHAT; CDR2 reads FQNNGV. The CDR3 has 12 amino acids. The CDR3 region has the DNA TGTGCCAGCAGCTTAATAGGGGACGAGCAGTACTTC. This gives the protein CASSLIGDEQYF.

The gene calls are TRBV5-1 and TRBJ2-2; tentatively, D is TRBD2 (7 bases). Looked up from germline, CDR1 is SGHRS and CDR2 is YFSETQ. CDR3 length equals 13 residues. V was trimmed by 6 bases and J by 6 bases, leaving 12 bases between them. CDR3 nucleotide sequence: TGCGCCAGCAACGGAGGGGGGGCCGGGGAGCTGTTTTTT. It encodes CASNGGGAGELFF.

This clone has just a few counts. The chain carries TRBV29-1 and TRBJ2-5; D perhaps matches TRBD1 (6 bases). The V end lost 7 bases, the J end lost 5 bases, and 14 bases lay between the germline ends. This CDR3 region has 12 residues. Germline values: CDR1 SQVTM, CDR2 ANQGSEA. The CDR3 sequence is CSAQKGVETQYF. CDR3 DNA: TGCAGCGCCCAAAAGGGGGTTGAGACCCAGTACTTC. Full variable domain (rest looked up from reference TRBV29-1 and TRBJ2-5): SAVISQKPSRDICQRGTSLTIQCQVDSQVTMMFWYRQQPGQSLTLIATANQGSEATYESGFVIDKFPISRPNLTFSTLTVSNMSPEDSSIYLCSAQKGVETQYFGPGTRLLVL.

The chain combines TRBV6-6 with TRBJ2-2; D is unresolved. CDR3 length: 13 amino acids. The germline gives CDR1 MNHNY, CDR2 SVGAGI (reference sequence). V lost 7 bases to trimming and J lost 3 bases, with 9 bases between them. CDR3 loop: CASKELHTGELFF. CDR3 nucleotides: TGTGCCAGCAAGGAGTTACACACCGGGGAGCTGTTTTTT.

The chain joins TRBV5-1 to TRBJ2-1; 9 bases align to TRBD2. Germline V gene lookup returns CDR1 SGHRS and CDR2 YFSETQ. The CDR3 covers 15 residues. J was trimmed by 7 bases and V by 2 bases; bases with no gene match: 7. The CDR3 nucleotides read TGCGCCAGCAGCTTAAAAGCGGGGGGCGGAAATGAGCAGTTCTTC. It is translated as CASSLKAGGGNEQFF. Combining the CDR3 with reference TRBV5-1 and TRBJ2-1 gives the whole variable domain KAGVTQTPRYLIKTRGQQVTLSCSPISGHRSVSWYQQTPGQGLQFLFEYFSETQRNKGNFPGRFSGRQFSNSRSEMNVSTLELGDSALYLCASSLKAGGGNEQFFGPGTRLTVL.

This chain uses TRBV5-4 with TRBJ1-4; D is undetermined. The V end was cut by 6 bases, the J end by 8 bases, with 14 bases between. The length of the CDR3 is 13 residues. Per germline, CDR1 SGHNT and CDR2 YYREEE (reference sequence). CDR3 protein: CASTPGPGEKLFF. The CDR3 nucleotides read TGTGCCAGCACTCCCGGGCCGGGAGAAAAACTGTTTTTT.

The gene calls are TRBV14 and TRBJ1-1; D call uncertain. Trimming removed 1 base at V and 2 bases at J, with 5 bases between. The length of the CDR3 is 13 residues. Germline V gene lookup returns CDR1 SGHDN and CDR2 FVKESK. In DNA, the CDR3 is TGTGCCAGCAGCCAAGGTTATAACACTGAAGCTTTCTTT. It codes for CASSQGYNTEAFF.

The chain employs TRBV4-1 and TRBJ1-3; D uncertain. CDR1 and CDR2 from the germline V gene are MGHRA and YSYEKL. V lost 4 bases and J lost 0, with 10 bases in between. This CDR3 spans 15 amino acids. The CDR3 nucleotides are TGCGCCAGCAGCCCGGTCGAGAGCTCTGGAAACACCATATATTTT. Translated, it gives CASSPVESSGNTIYF.

The chain carries TRBV5-1 and TRBJ2-5; D unresolved. The CDR3 is 14 amino acids. V was cut by 0 bases and J by 5 bases, with 11 bases left in between. Germline V gene data show CDR1 as SGHRS and CDR2 as YFSETQ. CDR3 nucleotides: TGCGCCAGCAGCTTGGGAGCCCTCGGGGAGACCCAGTACTTC. This encodes CASSLGALGETQYF.

This clone occurred a few times. CDR3 bases: TGTGCCAGCAGTTTCCGTGGGAGCTCCTATAATTCACCCCTCCACTTT. It specifies CASSFRGSSYNSPLHF. The chain joins TRBV28 to TRBJ1-6; D is ambiguous. The ends were cut back, 3 bases at V and 0 bases at J, with 9 bases in the middle. CDR3 length: 16 amino acids. Germline CDR1 reads MDHEN; CDR2 reads SYDVKM.

The chain employs TRBV27 and TRBJ2-1; 10 bases map to TRBD2. The CDR3 covers 17 residues. Germline values: CDR1 MNHEY, CDR2 SMNVEV (reference sequence). Trimming cost V 5 bases and J 2 bases; bases outside gene matches: 9. In DNA form, the CDR3 reads TGTGCCAGCAGTATCGACGCGAGCGGGGGGGCCTACAATGAGCAGTTCTTC. Encoded protein: CASSIDASGGAYNEQFF.

The chain combines TRBV4-1 with TRBJ2-7; 8 nucleotides agree with TRBD1. This CDR3 region has 15 residues. Trimming removed 2 bases from V and 5 bases from J; junction bases left unmatched: 8. In germline, CDR1 is MGHRA, CDR2 YSYEKL. CDR3 sequence (DNA): TGCGCCAGCAGCCAAAACGGACAGGGTCTAGACGAGCAGTACTTC. Encoded protein: CASSQNGQGLDEQYF.

This clone appeared a few times. The rearrangement joins TRBV7-2 to TRBJ2-2, with 7 nucleotides matching TRBD1. Germline V CDR1 and CDR2: SGHTA, FQGNSA. Losses at the gene ends were 1 base for V and 6 bases for J; bases not matched to a gene: 5. The CDR3 totals 15 residues. The CDR3 loop is CASSLEVGTAGELFF. Here the CDR3 DNA reads TGTGCCAGCAGCTTAGAGGTGGGGACAGCCGGGGAGCTGTTTTTT.

The J gene is TRBJ2-2, the V gene TRBV5-1; TRBD1 matches at 9 bases. This CDR3 has 18 residues. The trim removed 3 bases at V and 4 bases at J, leaving 13 bases unmatched. From germline, CDR1 is SGHRS and CDR2 YFSETQ. The CDR3, as DNA: TGCGCCAGCAGCTCCAACCCGGGACAGGGTCGGGTCACCGGGGAGCTGTTTTTT. Protein product: CASSSNPGQGRVTGELFF.

The chain has TRBV29-1 and TRBJ1-2, with D unclear. The CDR3 is 11 amino acids. Germline lookup yields CDR1 SQVTM and CDR2 ANQGSEA. The V gene lost 2 bases and the J gene lost 5 bases, with 6 bases spanning the gap. For the CDR3, the DNA is TGCAGCGTTGAAACGGGGTATGGCTACACCTTC. It is translated as CSVETGYGYTF.

This sequence joins TRBV5-1 and TRBJ2-7, with TRBD1 matching over 9 bases. The V segment lost 3 bases and the J segment 1 base; nucleotides outside the gene matches: 5. This CDR3 is 15 amino acids long. Germline assignment: CDR1 SGHRS and CDR2 YFSETQ. The CDR3 loop reads CASSYSGTGSYEQYV. The CDR3 DNA sequence: TGCGCCAGCAGCTACTCCGGGACAGGGTCCTACGAGCAGTACGTC.